This T cell receptor (beta chain) was captured by sequencing in a study of Ad26.COV2.S vaccination and SARS-CoV-2 variants. On the study more broadly: Administration of Ad26.COV2.S was intramuscular, either once or twice 56 days apart. The study's findings and limits: Reported findings describe substantial breadth in spike-specific CD8+ and CD4+ T cell responses following vaccination. The study found similar non-spike TCR breadth in vaccine and placebo recipients.

Sample treatment: some 20 received Ad26.COV2.S at low or high dose, single or two shots; 5 received placebo; per-sample allocation not given. Day 63 following the first vaccine or placebo injection was when the samples were taken. Whoever gave the sample was an adult aged 18-55 years in Boston. Germline V CDR1 and CDR2: SEHNR, FQNEAQ (reference sequence). Trimming shortened V by 0 bases and J by 3 bases, and 15 bases separated the two germline ends. The CDR3 loop spans 17 amino acids. Sequenced by immunoSEQ multiplex PCR; TCRdb stores in-frame clones only, minus some. The table has a few hundred thousand clones, 90% seen once. A word on this clone: Its antigen is unknown.

The receptor's source is a person between 18 and 59 years old who received the Ad26.COV2.S COVID-19 vaccine or a placebo. The starting material was peripheral blood, obtained in a trial of Ad26.COV2.S vaccine versus placebo. The chain is built from TRBV7-9 and TRBJ2-1, with a possible D match to TRBD2 (5 bases). The CDR3 sequence is CASSLAEAAVHYNEQFF. DNA for the CDR3: TGTGCCAGCAGCTTAGCGGAGGCAGCGGTTCACTACAATGAGCAGTTCTTC.